One and the same sample provided the 7 T cell receptor beta chains below, sequenced in a study of T cell responses to AZD1222 COVID-19 vaccine. Here immunoSEQ multiplex PCR was the method, and the copy in TCRdb shows in-frame clones only, minus some. The data hold about 180,000 clones, with 85% to 90% observed a single time. The specimen was peripheral blood, collected on day 0 of AZD1222 vaccination. These receptors were taken from an adult in good health.

The CDR3 is CASSLTSGGRLIEQFF. As DNA, the CDR3 is TGTGCCAGCAGTTTGACTAGCGGGGGAAGGTTGATTGAGCAGTTCTTC. The rearrangement links TRBV28 to TRBJ2-1; the match to TRBD2 covers 12 bases. V gave up 3 bases and J gave up 9 bases; unmatched junction bases: 9. CDR3 length equals 16 residues. Germline CDR1 is MDHEN and CDR2 is SYDVKM.

The chain uses TRBV5-6 and TRBJ1-1; D is perhaps TRBD1 (5 bases). Trimming took 4 bases from V and 11 from J, leaving 24 bases between them. This CDR3 contains 15 residues. Germline V lookup: CDR1 SGHDT, CDR2 YYEEEE. The CDR3 nucleotides are TGTGCCAGCAGCCCCTCGGGGGGGGACGCCAGTCGGGCTTTCTTT. Residues: CASSPSGGDASRAFF.

Details on this clone: The same CDR3 also results from other DNA sequences found in this sample. V gene TRBV5-1 combines with J gene TRBJ1-3; D unresolved. CDR1 and CDR2 from the germline V gene are SGHRS and YFSETQ. This CDR3 has 14 amino acids. V lost 0 bases to trimming and J lost 4 bases, with 8 bases between them. In DNA form, the CDR3 reads TGCGCCAGCAGCTTGGAAGGCTCCGGAAACACCATATATTTT. Translated: CASSLEGSGNTIYF. The variable domain in full, with the rest retrieved from reference TRBV5-1 and TRBJ1-3, is KAGVTQTPRYLIKTRGQQVTLSCSPISGHRSVSWYQQTPGQGLQFLFEYFSETQRNKGNFPGRFSGRQFSNSRSEMNVSTLELGDSALYLCASSLEGSGNTIYFGEGSWLTVV.

A single count supports this clone. V and J are TRBV9 and TRBJ1-2; TRBD1 matches at 7 bases. This CDR3 is 14 amino acids long. The germline CDR1 and CDR2 sequences are SGDLS and YYNGEE. V was clipped by 1 base and J by 7 bases; unmatched bases: 7. The CDR3 DNA is TGTGCCAGCAGCGTAAACAGGGGAGGTGGTGGCTACACCTTC. Residues: CASSVNRGGGGYTF.

The chain combines TRBV11-2 with TRBJ1-3; TRBD1 agrees at 9 bases. CDR3 length: 16 amino acids. V gave up 5 bases and J gave up 2 bases; unmatched junction bases: 7. Per the germline V gene, CDR1 is SGHAT and CDR2 is FQNNGV. CDR3 nucleotides: TGTGCCAGCAGCCTGACAGGGGGTAGGGCTGGAAACACCATATATTTT. Translated, it gives CASSLTGGRAGNTIYF. The whole variable domain, filled in from reference TRBV11-2 and TRBJ1-3, reads EAGVAQSPRYKIIEKRQSVAFWCNPISGHATLYWYQQILGQGPKLLIQFQNNGVVDDSQLPKDRFSAERLKGVDSTLKIQPAKLEDSAVYLCASSLTGGRAGNTIYFGEGSWLTVV.

The rearrangement uses TRBV5-5 and TRBJ1-5; no reliable D call. The ends were cut back, 3 bases at V and 6 bases at J, with 7 bases in the middle. There are 12 residues in the CDR3. Germline assignment: CDR1 SGHKS and CDR2 YYEKEE (reference sequence). CDR3 sequence (DNA): TGTGCCAGCAGCTCCTGGGGTCAGCCCCAGCATTTT. Protein product: CASSSWGQPQHF.

This clone is a singleton in its sample. V is TRBV27 and J is TRBJ1-5, with TRBD1 as a possible D gene (5 bases). Germline values: CDR1 MNHEY, CDR2 SMNVEV (reference sequence). V was shortened by 5 bases and J by 6 bases, with 11 bases between the two germline ends. CDR3 length: 13 residues. CDR3: CASSRYGGQPQHF. The CDR3 region has the DNA TGTGCCAGCAGTCGTTATGGGGGTCAGCCCCAGCATTTT.